This passage covers 21 T cell receptor beta chains from one sample sequenced in a study of siplizumab effects on memory and regulatory T cells. Profiling relied on immunoSEQ multiplex PCR, and the TCRdb table lists in-frame clones only, not all of them. Of about 110,000 clones in the sample, 92% were seen once. Sample: Tregs sorted from blood. These receptors were collected from a human donor in good health.

This chain uses TRBV2 with TRBJ1-1, with 11 bases fitting TRBD1. The trim removed 6 bases at V and 5 bases at J, leaving 5 bases unmatched. Germline V gives CDR1 SNHLY, CDR2 FYNNEI. The CDR3 is 14 residues long. CDR3 residues: CASRGQGERTEAFF. DNA of the CDR3: TGTGCCAGCAGGGGACAGGGGGAAAGGACTGAAGCTTTCTTT.

V is TRBV15 and J is TRBJ2-5, with D tentatively TRBD1 (6 bases). V lost 5 bases and J 9 bases, leaving 16 bases between the germline ends. CDR3 size: 13 residues. Germline values: CDR1 LNHNV, CDR2 YYDKDF (reference sequence). The CDR3 DNA reads as TGTGCCACCAGCCAAGCACAACCAGGGGCCCAGTACTTC. Translated, it gives CATSQAQPGAQYF.

The chain recombines TRBV11-2 with TRBJ2-7; D call uncertain. CDR3 length: 15 amino acids. The V and J ends lost 1 base and 3 bases respectively, with 13 bases between them. Germline-derived CDR1 and CDR2 are SGHAT and FQNNGV. In DNA, the CDR3 is TGTGCCAGCAGCTTAGGACCTGGATATGGCTACGAGCAGTACTTC. Its translation is CASSLGPGYGYEQYF. Filled out from reference TRBV11-2 and TRBJ2-7, the complete variable domain reads EAGVAQSPRYKIIEKRQSVAFWCNPISGHATLYWYQQILGQGPKLLIQFQNNGVVDDSQLPKDRFSAERLKGVDSTLKIQPAKLEDSAVYLCASSLGPGYGYEQYFGPGTRLTVT.

The rearrangement links TRBV19 to TRBJ2-5; perhaps TRBD2 as D (7 bases). Trimming took off 1 base at V and 4 bases at J, with 16 bases between the two ends. Germline-derived CDR1 and CDR2 are LNHDA and SQIVND (reference sequence). The CDR3 is made up of 16 amino acids. The CDR3 sequence is CASSIGRGLGGETQYF. CDR3 DNA sequence: TGTGCCAGTAGTATAGGACGAGGACTAGGGGGAGAGACCCAGTACTTC. Variable domain in full (rest from reference TRBV19 and TRBJ2-5): DGGITQSPKYLFRKEGQNVTLSCEQNLNHDAMYWYRQDPGQGLRLIYYSQIVNDFQKGDIAEGYSVSREKKESFPLTVTSAQKNPTAFYLCASSIGRGLGGETQYFGPGTRLLVL.

The chain is built from TRBV5-1 and TRBJ1-1; TRBD1 aligns across 7 bases. Germline-derived CDR1 and CDR2 are SGHRS and YFSETQ. The CDR3 has 13 amino acids. J was trimmed by 1 base and V by 4 bases; bases with no gene match: 1. Here the CDR3 reads CASSGDRNTEAFF. In nucleotides, the CDR3 is TGCGCCAGCAGCGGGGACAGGAACACTGAAGCTTTCTTT.

The chain uses TRBV4-2 and TRBJ2-2; TRBD2 matches 11 bases. The ends lost 3 bases at V and 7 bases at J; junction bases unmatched: 10. Germline assignment: CDR1 LGHNA and CDR2 YNFKEQ. CDR3 length: 17 amino acids. CDR3 protein: CASSHVWGLAAGGELFF. CDR3 DNA sequence: TGTGCCAGCAGCCACGTATGGGGACTAGCGGCGGGCGGGGAGCTGTTTTTT.

V is TRBV10-3 and J is TRBJ1-2; D is undetermined. V lost 4 bases, J lost 0 bases, and 6 bases lay in between. The germline gives CDR1 ENHRY, CDR2 SYGVKD. The CDR3 is 13 residues long. The DNA for the CDR3 is TGTGCCATCAGTGTAGAGCCTAACTATGGCTACACCTTC. This encodes CAISVEPNYGYTF.

The gene calls are TRBV7-9 and TRBJ2-4; D tentatively fits TRBD1 or TRBD2 (5 bases each). The ends were cut back, 5 bases at V and 6 bases at J, with 11 bases in the middle. Germline assignment: CDR1 SEHNR and CDR2 FQNEAQ (reference sequence). The CDR3 is made up of 13 amino acids. CDR3 nucleotide sequence: TGTGCCAGCAGCCAGAGGGGACCAAACATTCAGTACTTC. The encoded protein is CASSQRGPNIQYF.

CDR3 amino acids: CASSPTVTNEKLFF. In DNA, the CDR3 is TGTGCCAGCAGCCCGACAGTTACTAATGAAAAACTGTTTTTT. V gene TRBV7-6 combines with J gene TRBJ1-4; a weak D match, TRBD1 (5 bases). Germline lookup yields CDR1 SGHVS and CDR2 FNYEAQ. The CDR3 length is 14 residues. V was clipped by 5 bases and J by 2 bases, with 9 bases between them.

This chain joins TRBV15 and TRBJ1-3, with D unresolved. There are 15 residues in the CDR3. With 0 bases removed from V and 0 bases from J, the gap between germline ends came to 6 bases. The germline gives CDR1 LNHNV, CDR2 YYDKDF (reference sequence). The CDR3: CATSRDAGSGNTIYF. The DNA for the CDR3 is TGTGCCACCAGCAGAGATGCCGGCTCTGGAAACACCATATATTTT.

This sequence joins TRBV12-2 and TRBJ2-7; the listed D gene, TRBD1, was not tested against the DNA. TRBV12-2 is flagged as a pseudogene. This CDR3 spans 14 amino acids. CDR3 in DNA: TGTGCAAGTCGCCGGACAGGGGAGAATTCCGAGCAGTACTTC. Translation: CASRRTGENSEQYF.

The chain links TRBV27 to TRBJ2-1; TRBD2 is a possible D gene (5 bases). In germline, CDR1 is MNHEY, CDR2 SMNVEV (reference sequence). This CDR3 comprises 14 residues. V lost 6 bases, J lost 4 bases, and 13 bases lay in between. The CDR3 here is CASSFTTGYNEQFF. The CDR3 nucleotides read TGTGCCAGCAGCTTCACCACGGGATACAATGAGCAGTTCTTC.

This chain uses TRBV5-1 with TRBJ1-2; perhaps TRBD1 as D (5 bases). This CDR3 has 16 residues. The V gene's germline CDR1 is SGHRS and CDR2 YFSETQ. The V and J ends lost 0 bases and 8 bases respectively, with 20 bases between them. The CDR3 DNA reads as TGCGCCAGCAGCTTGGAAGGTTTTGGGGCGACAACGGGCTACACCTTC. Translation gives CASSLEGFGATTGYTF.

The gene calls are TRBV10-3 and TRBJ2-1; D is possibly TRBD2 (5 bases). The CDR3 consists of 11 residues. From germline, CDR1 is ENHRY and CDR2 SYGVKD. V lost 6 bases, J lost 8 bases, and 8 bases lay in between. Here the CDR3 reads CAIRGRDEQFF. CDR3 sequence (DNA): TGTGCCATCAGAGGGCGGGATGAGCAGTTCTTC.

The rearrangement links TRBV4-2 to TRBJ2-7; 9 bases are a match to TRBD2. CDR1 and CDR2 from the germline V gene are LGHNA and YNFKEQ. With V trimmed by 0 bases and J by 1 base, 4 bases remained unmatched. The CDR3 is made up of 16 amino acids. CDR3 in amino acids: CASSQEISGGSYEQYF. CDR3 bases: TGTGCCAGCAGCCAAGAGATCAGCGGGGGGTCCTACGAGCAGTACTTC.

The gene calls are TRBV7-9 and TRBJ1-2; the D is unclear. Trimming shortened V by 4 bases and J by 4 bases, and 7 bases separated the two germline ends. The germline V gene has CDR1 SEHNR and CDR2 FQNEAQ (reference sequence). The length of the CDR3 is 12 residues. CDR3 protein: CASSSGLYGYTF. The DNA for the CDR3 is TGTGCCAGCAGCTCAGGCCTCTATGGCTACACCTTC.

The V and J genes are TRBV7-9 and TRBJ2-3; 8 bases match TRBD1. After removal of 3 bases from V and 3 bases from J, the junction contained 2 bases not matched to a gene. The germline CDR1 and CDR2 sequences are SEHNR and FQNEAQ (reference sequence). The CDR3 covers 14 residues. DNA for the CDR3: TGTGCCAGCAGCTTCGGACAGGGAACAGATACGCAGTATTTT. It translates to CASSFGQGTDTQYF.

The chain joins TRBV6-5 to TRBJ2-1; 14 nucleotides align to TRBD2. Trimming removed 6 bases from V and 10 bases from J; junction bases left unmatched: 5. The germline V gene encodes CDR1 MNHEY and CDR2 SVGAGI. There are 14 residues in the CDR3. The CDR3 coding sequence is TGTGCCAGCAGGCCGGGACTAGCGGGAGAGGAGCAGTTCTTC. This gives the protein CASRPGLAGEEQFF.

The rearrangement links TRBV14 to TRBJ2-7; no clear D. The V gene's germline CDR1 is SGHDN and CDR2 FVKESK. V shed 1 base and J shed 6 bases, with 10 bases lying between them. This CDR3 comprises 13 residues. In nucleotides, the CDR3 is TGTGCCAGCAGCCAAGGTACGCGTTCCGAGCAGTACTTC. This codes for CASSQGTRSEQYF.

The V call is TRBV11-3, the J call TRBJ2-2; weak D call: TRBD2 (6 bases). The CDR3 consists of 16 residues. Germline V gene lookup returns CDR1 SGHNT and CDR2 YENEEA. Trimming stripped 2 bases from V and 5 bases from J, with 15 bases between. The chain's CDR3 is CASSLRSRGKTGELFF. The CDR3 region has the DNA TGTGCCAGCAGCTTACGGTCGCGGGGCAAGACCGGGGAGCTGTTTTTT.

The V gene is TRBV10-3, the J gene TRBJ1-1, with 9 bases identical to TRBD1. Germline CDR1 and CDR2: ENHRY and SYGVKD. The CDR3 totals 16 residues. Unmatched junction bases numbered 9, after V lost 4 bases and J lost 3 bases. CDR3 region: CAISGGNRGRDTEAFF. The DNA of the CDR3 is TGTGCCATCAGTGGCGGCAACAGGGGGCGAGACACTGAAGCTTTCTTT.